The rows below give T cell receptor beta chains drawn from one sample of a study of STAT5B mutations in CD4+ large granular lymphocyte leukemia. Method: immunoSEQ multiplex PCR; TCRdb's copy keeps in-frame clones and lacks some. The sample shows 35,000 to 40,000 clones, 65% to 90% of them seen only once. Sample: CD4+ T cells from blood buffy coats. The receptors derive from a human donor in good health. The CDR3 runs from the conserved cysteine through the conserved F or W. D genes are given only for firm matches. Clone size is given for some rows only: seen once, a few or many times, or a class if the clone is expanded.

abundance: .; j_gene: TRBJ1-1; v_gene: TRBV5-4; d_gene: TRBD1; CDR3nt: TGTGCCAGCAGCTTGGTACAGGGGGTGAACACTGAAGCTTTCTTT; CDR3aa: CASSLVQGVNTEAFF
abundance: once; j_gene: TRBJ2-7; v_gene: TRBV30; d_gene: .; CDR3nt: TGTGCCTGGACACGATCCACCTACGAGCAGTACTTC; CDR3aa: CAWTRSTYEQYF
abundance: .; j_gene: TRBJ2-7; v_gene: TRBV4-3; d_gene: .; CDR3nt: TGCGCCAGCAGCCAAGTGATGAGCGGCGGCTACGAGCAGTACTTC; CDR3aa: CASSQVMSGGYEQYF
abundance: .; j_gene: TRBJ2-1; v_gene: TRBV7-3; d_gene: TRBD2; CDR3nt: TGTGCCAGCAGCCCCACTAGCGGGAGGGCCAATGAGCAGTTCTTC; CDR3aa: CASSPTSGRANEQFF
abundance: .; j_gene: TRBJ2-5; v_gene: TRBV5-1; d_gene: .; CDR3nt: TGCGCCAGCAGCTTAAGTCCGGGGGTGCGGGAGACCCAGTACTTC; CDR3aa: CASSLSPGVRETQYF
abundance: once; j_gene: TRBJ2-7; v_gene: TRBV7-8; d_gene: TRBD1; CDR3nt: TGTGCCAGCAGCTTGGTCCCCGGGACAGGGATCTACGAGCAGTACTTC; CDR3aa: CASSLVPGTGIYEQYF
abundance: .; j_gene: TRBJ2-5; v_gene: TRBV2; d_gene: TRBD1; CDR3nt: TGTGCCAGCAGTGGGGGGACAGTACAAGAGACCCAGTACTTC; CDR3aa: CASSGGTVQETQYF
abundance: .; j_gene: TRBJ2-7; v_gene: TRBV30; d_gene: TRBD2; CDR3nt: TGTGCCTGGAGTCCCCCCGGGACTATTGGTTACGAGCAGTACTTC; CDR3aa: CAWSPPGTIGYEQYF
abundance: .; j_gene: TRBJ2-7; v_gene: TRBV18; d_gene: .; CDR3nt: TGTGCCAGCTCACCACCGGGGGGCTCGGAGAACGAGCAGTACTTC; CDR3aa: CASSPPGGSENEQYF
abundance: .; j_gene: TRBJ2-1; v_gene: TRBV9; d_gene: .; CDR3nt: TGTGCCAGCAGCGTAGCTGGGGCTGAGCAGTTCTTC; CDR3aa: CASSVAGAEQFF
abundance: .; j_gene: TRBJ2-1; v_gene: TRBV27; d_gene: TRBD2; CDR3nt: TGTGCCAGCAGTTTATTGGGTAGCGGGAGTTTAGTCGATGAGCAGTTCTTC; CDR3aa: CASSLLGSGSLVDEQFF
abundance: .; j_gene: TRBJ1-2; v_gene: TRBV28; d_gene: TRBD1; CDR3nt: TGTGCCAGCAGGGGGGGGGACAGGGGCCTTTTTGGCTACACCTTC; CDR3aa: CASRGGDRGLFGYTF
abundance: .; j_gene: TRBJ2-1; v_gene: TRBV7-6; d_gene: TRBD2; CDR3nt: TGTGCCAGCAGCTCGACTAGCGGGGGAGGCAATGAGCAGTTCTTC; CDR3aa: CASSSTSGGGNEQFF
abundance: .; j_gene: TRBJ1-1; v_gene: TRBV19; d_gene: .; CDR3nt: TGTGCCAGTAGTCTTTCTAGAGGTGTTGGCACTGAAGCTTTCTTT; CDR3aa: CASSLSRGVGTEAFF
abundance: .; j_gene: TRBJ2-3; v_gene: TRBV7-2; d_gene: .; CDR3nt: TGTGCGAGCAGTTCCAGGGTGGCAGATACGCAGTATTTT; CDR3aa: CASSSRVADTQYF
abundance: .; j_gene: TRBJ2-5; v_gene: TRBV5-1; d_gene: TRBD2; CDR3nt: TGCGCCAGCAGCTCAGGACTAGCGGGGGGTGCTGGCCAAGAGACCCAGTACTTC; CDR3aa: CASSSGLAGGAGQETQYF
abundance: .; j_gene: TRBJ1-4; v_gene: TRBV19; d_gene: .; CDR3nt: TGTGCCAGTAGTTTTGGGCCGGTTAATGAAAAACTGTTTTTT; CDR3aa: CASSFGPVNEKLFF
abundance: .; j_gene: TRBJ2-3; v_gene: TRBV19; d_gene: TRBD2; CDR3nt: TGTGCCAGTAGTATAGAGGGGGGGGGCACAGATACGCAGTATTTT; CDR3aa: CASSIEGGGTDTQYF
abundance: .; j_gene: TRBJ1-1; v_gene: TRBV28; d_gene: .; CDR3nt: TGTGCCAGCAGTTTAAGTGGCGGGCAGGGATTGAACACTGAAGCTTTCTTT; CDR3aa: CASSLSGGQGLNTEAFF
abundance: .; j_gene: TRBJ2-7; v_gene: TRBV4-3; d_gene: TRBD2; CDR3nt: TGCGCCAGCAGCGGCCTAGCGGGAGGGTACGGCGAGCAGTACTTC; CDR3aa: CASSGLAGGYGEQYF
abundance: .; j_gene: TRBJ2-2; v_gene: TRBV2; d_gene: .; CDR3nt: TGTGCCAGCAGTCCCAGGGGTGCTAACACCGGGGAGCTGTTTTTT; CDR3aa: CASSPRGANTGELFF
abundance: .; j_gene: TRBJ1-1; v_gene: TRBV13; d_gene: .; CDR3nt: TGTGCCAGCAGCGCGTCAAACTGGGAAGGGGATAGTGGCTGGGAATTGAACGCTGAAGCTTTCTTT; CDR3aa: CASSASNWEGDSGWELNAEAFF
abundance: .; j_gene: TRBJ2-7; v_gene: TRBV9; d_gene: .; CDR3nt: TGTGCCAGCAGCGTAGCGGGTGGGGGGTACTACGAGCAGTACTTC; CDR3aa: CASSVAGGGYYEQYF
abundance: .; j_gene: TRBJ2-5; v_gene: TRBV28; d_gene: TRBD2; CDR3nt: TGTGCCAGCAGTCCTACTAGCGGGAGGCGAGAGACCCAGTACTTC; CDR3aa: CASSPTSGRRETQYF
abundance: .; j_gene: TRBJ1-1; v_gene: TRBV6-1; d_gene: .; CDR3nt: TGTGCCAGCAGTGAATGGGGTGGGAACACTGAAGCTTTCTTT; CDR3aa: CASSEWGGNTEAFF
abundance: .; j_gene: TRBJ2-1; v_gene: TRBV5-1; d_gene: .; CDR3nt: TGCGCCAGCAGCGCTGAGACGGCTAGCTCCTACAATGAGCAGTTCTTC; CDR3aa: CASSAETASSYNEQFF
abundance: once; j_gene: TRBJ1-1; v_gene: TRBV30; d_gene: .; CDR3nt: TGTGGTCTTGGAAGGGGCGGGGGAAACACTGAAGCTTTCTTT; CDR3aa: CGLGRGGGNTEAFF
abundance: .; j_gene: TRBJ2-3; v_gene: TRBV11-3; d_gene: TRBD2; CDR3nt: TGTGCCAGCAGCCGAGGCGGGGGACTAGCCACAGATACGCAGTATTTT; CDR3aa: CASSRGGGLATDTQYF
abundance: .; j_gene: TRBJ2-2; v_gene: TRBV5-4; d_gene: .; CDR3nt: TGTGCCAGCAGCTTGGGCGGACAGAACACCGGGGAGCTGTTTTTT; CDR3aa: CASSLGGQNTGELFF
abundance: .; j_gene: TRBJ2-7; v_gene: TRBV30; d_gene: .; CDR3nt: TGTGCCTGGAGAATAAGAGGGGGGCGCAACGAGCAGTACTTC; CDR3aa: CAWRIRGGRNEQYF
abundance: .; j_gene: TRBJ1-2; v_gene: TRBV2; d_gene: .; CDR3nt: TGTGCCAGCAGTGAAATGGGGGGGGATTTTTCTGGCTACACCTTC; CDR3aa: CASSEMGGDFSGYTF